This T cell receptor beta chain stems from a study of TIL therapy for anti-PD-1-resistant metastatic lung cancer. Study summary: Most patients had lung adenocarcinoma. Study-level findings and limits: The cohort had more treatment-naive, never-smoker and oncogene-addicted patients than typical.

Time point given: pre-treatment sample, taken before nivolumab and TIL therapy. Looked up from germline, CDR1 is DFQATT and CDR2 is SNEGSKA (reference sequence). V lost 3 bases and J lost 8, with 14 bases in between. The CDR3 contains 13 residues. The immunoSEQ assay was v3. Each library reached some 2 million read pairs, or roughly 4.5-6 million at deep level. This table comes from immunoSEQ multiplex PCR, and its TCRdb copy is limited to in-frame clones, with some not included. The sample lists more than 55,000 clones; roughly 77% were seen once. Points on this clone: Antigen: not known.

This clonotype originated in a person aged 30 to 80 with non-small cell lung cancer. The chain employs TRBV20-1 and TRBJ2-1; no firm D call. This material consisted of blood, taken at baseline. CDR3 sequence reads: CSASVQNLYEQFF. In DNA form, the CDR3 reads TGCAGTGCTAGTGTCCAAAACCTGTATGAGCAGTTCTTC.